Presented here are 5 T cell receptor beta chains from one specimen sequenced in a study of T cell responses to AZD1222 COVID-19 vaccine. Some clones are missing from TCRdb's copy, which holds only in-frame ones; the method was immunoSEQ multiplex PCR. The table includes 150,000 to 200,000 clones, around 94% detected once. Source: peripheral blood, taken on day 0 of AZD1222 vaccination. The receptors stem from an adult in good health.

The V gene is TRBV7-2, the J gene TRBJ1-1; 8 nucleotides match TRBD1. CDR1 is SGHTA and CDR2 is FQGNSA in the germline V gene. The CDR3 runs 15 residues. V gave up 1 base and J gave up 5 bases; unmatched junction bases: 6. CDR3 residues: CASSLDTGGWTEAFF. Written as DNA, the CDR3 is TGTGCCAGCAGCTTAGATACAGGGGGTTGGACTGAAGCTTTCTTT.

V is TRBV15 and J is TRBJ2-3, with a weak D call TRBD1 (5 bases). The CDR3 is 15 residues long. V was clipped by 0 bases and J by 5 bases, with 12 bases between them. Germline assignment: CDR1 LNHNV and CDR2 YYDKDF (reference sequence). CDR3: CATSRDQGQIDTQYF. The CDR3 DNA reads TGTGCCACCAGCAGAGATCAGGGCCAGATAGATACGCAGTATTTT.

The rearrangement links TRBV5-6 to TRBJ2-2; TRBD1 agrees at 9 bases. The germline V gene has CDR1 SGHDT and CDR2 YYEEEE. CDR3 length: 15 amino acids. J was trimmed by 1 base and V by 4 bases; bases with no gene match: 2. The DNA of the CDR3 is TGTGCCAGCAGCCGGGACAGGGAGAACACCGGGGAGCTGTTTTTT. Translation gives CASSRDRENTGELFF.

This clone showed up many times. The chain employs TRBV6-4 and TRBJ2-1; D is perhaps TRBD2 (7 bases). Looked up from germline, CDR1 is MRHNA and CDR2 is SNTAGT. This CDR3 spans 16 amino acids. The ends were cut back, 3 bases at V and 2 bases at J, with 14 bases in the middle. The CDR3 loop is CASSEGGGAPYNEQFF. The CDR3 DNA reads TGTGCCAGCAGTGAGGGAGGGGGGGCACCCTACAATGAGCAGTTCTTC.

CDR3 protein: CASRLPGVGSPLHF. CDR3 in DNA: TGTGCCAGCAGGCTCCCCGGGGTAGGATCACCCCTCCACTTT. The chain joins TRBV5-5 to TRBJ1-6; unclear D gene. The CDR3 contains 14 residues. The germline V gene encodes CDR1 SGHKS and CDR2 YYEKEE (reference sequence). Trimming took off 5 bases at V and 10 bases at J, with 16 bases between the two ends.